This paragraph reports one T cell receptor (beta chain). Its antigen remains unidentified. These data belong to a study of T cell responses to AZD1222 COVID-19 vaccine. Trimming took off 1 base at V and 4 bases at J, with 14 bases between the two ends. The CDR3 length is 16 residues. Looked up from germline, CDR1 is LNHNV and CDR2 is YYDKDF (reference sequence). Analysis merged second doses at about 4 or about 12 weeks. Sequencing was performed with immunoSEQ multiplex PCR; in TCRdb, only in-frame clones are kept and a portion is missing. The repertoire holds roughly 150,000 clones, with about 90% as singletons. Study-wide results and caveats: The CD4 TCRs associated with vaccination extended across spike and predominated at 160-218 and 743-854. Only after the peak T cell response were repertoires sampled.

Sequencing used peripheral blood, obtained 28 days after the second AZD1222 dose. The chain recombines TRBV15 with TRBJ1-3; a possible D gene is TRBD1 (5 bases). This receptor was taken from an adult who received the AZD1222 COVID-19 vaccine. The CDR3 sequence: CATSRGTEGLGNTIYF. The CDR3 DNA reads as TGTGCCACCAGCAGAGGGACGGAGGGGCTCGGAAACACCATATATTTT.